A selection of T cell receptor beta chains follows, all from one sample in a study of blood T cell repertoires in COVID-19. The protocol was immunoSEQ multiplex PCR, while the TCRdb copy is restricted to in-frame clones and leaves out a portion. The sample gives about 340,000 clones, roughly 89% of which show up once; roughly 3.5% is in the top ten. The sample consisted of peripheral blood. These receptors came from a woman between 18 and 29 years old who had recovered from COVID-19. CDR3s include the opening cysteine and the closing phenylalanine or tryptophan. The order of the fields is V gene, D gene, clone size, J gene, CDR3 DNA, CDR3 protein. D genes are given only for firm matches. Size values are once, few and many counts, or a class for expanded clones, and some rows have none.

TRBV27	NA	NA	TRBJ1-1	TGTGCCAGCAGTTTTGACCGCCCAGGGAACACTGAAGCTTTCTTT	CASSFDRPGNTEAFF
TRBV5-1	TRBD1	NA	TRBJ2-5	TGCGCCAGCAGCCCGGGACAGCTACGCTCCACGCAAGAGACCCAGTACTTC	CASSPGQLRSTQETQYF
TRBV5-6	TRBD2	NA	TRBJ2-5	TGTGCCAGCAGCTCTGTGGCGGGAGGGCCCGGCGAGACCCAGTACTTC	CASSSVAGGPGETQYF
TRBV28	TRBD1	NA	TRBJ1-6	TGTGCCAGCAGGCCCTTCGCCGGGACAGGGGGCAGGAATTCACCCCTCCACTTT	CASRPFAGTGGRNSPLHF
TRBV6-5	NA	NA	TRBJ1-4	TGTGCCAGCAGTTACTCGATCAGGGCTTATAATGAAAAACTGTTTTTT	CASSYSIRAYNEKLFF
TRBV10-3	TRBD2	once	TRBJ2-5	TGTGCCATCAGTGAGTCCGGGGGGACCTGGCCGGAGACCCAGTACTTC	CAISESGGTWPETQYF
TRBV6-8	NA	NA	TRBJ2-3	TGTGCCAGCAGTTACACAGACCACACAGATACGCAGTATTTT	CASSYTDHTDTQYF
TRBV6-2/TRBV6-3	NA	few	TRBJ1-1	TGTGCCAGCAGCCCGCCGCAGGAGGCGTCCGCTGAAGCTTTCTTT	CASSPPQEASAEAFF
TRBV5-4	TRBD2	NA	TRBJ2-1	TGTGCCAGCAGCTTGAGGCGGGAGAGGTACAATGAGCAGTTCTTC	CASSLRRERYNEQFF
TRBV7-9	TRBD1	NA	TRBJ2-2	TGTGCCAGCAGCTTACTGGGACAGGACCACACCGGGGAGCTGTTTTTT	CASSLLGQDHTGELFF
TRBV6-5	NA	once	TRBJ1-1	TGTGCCAGCAGACGCGGGACTGAGAATGAAGCTTTCTTT	CASRRGTENEAFF
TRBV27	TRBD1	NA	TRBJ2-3	TGTGCCAGCAGTTTGAGGACAGGGGGGTCAGATACGCAGTATTTT	CASSLRTGGSDTQYF
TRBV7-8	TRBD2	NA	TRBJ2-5	TGTGCCAGCAGCTTAGTCCCGGGAGGGGGTCAAGAGACCCAGTACTTC	CASSLVPGGGQETQYF
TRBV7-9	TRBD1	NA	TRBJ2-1	TGTGCCAGCAGCCTACAGACAGGGAAGGGCGAGCAGTTCTTC	CASSLQTGKGEQFF
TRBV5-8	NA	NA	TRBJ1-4	TGTGCCAGCAGCCCACTCAGGGAAAAACTGTTTTTT	CASSPLREKLFF